The 30 T cell receptor beta chains given below trace back to one sample, sequenced in a study of T cells in Graves' hyperthyroidism and ophthalmopathy. Amplification targeted TCR beta CDR3 regions from RNA transcripts. The HTBI primer set drove a first-round RT-PCR of the TCR CDR3. TCRdb reprocessed the multiplex PCR reads via MiXCR and lists one record per CDR3 protein. The sample lists under 550,000 distinct CDR3 sequences, roughly an eighth occurring once. The sample consisted of blood. The receptors originated from a woman aged 18 to 35 with Graves' hyperthyroidism.

In its sample, this clonotype was seen many times. V gene TRBV6-2 or TRBV6-3 combines with J gene TRBJ2-1; 8 bases match TRBD1. Germline V gives CDR1 MNHEY, CDR2 SVGEGT. CDR3 length equals 13 residues. Trimming removed 9 bases from V and 10 bases from J; junction bases left unmatched: 11. CDR3 bases: TGTGCCAGTCAACGACAGGGGAAGGGGGAGCAGTTCTTC. This translates into CASQRQGKGEQFF.

This clonotype was counted at least ten times. The chain links TRBV6-2 or TRBV6-3 to TRBJ1-1, with D uncertain. Trimming removed 6 bases from V and 4 bases from J, with 12 bases in between. The length of the CDR3 is 13 residues. CDR1 and CDR2 from the germline V gene are MNHEY and SVGEGT. As DNA, the CDR3 is TGTGCCAGCAGGGCTGGGAGGGCCACTGAAGCTTTCTTT. Its translation is CASRAGRATEAFF.

There are many counts of this clonotype. The chain joins TRBV28 to TRBJ2-1, with TRBD1 matching 10 bases. The CDR3 is made up of 15 amino acids. CDR1 is MDHEN and CDR2 is SYDVKM in the germline V gene. V was clipped by 6 bases and J by 3 bases; unmatched bases: 5. The CDR3 DNA reads TGTGCCAGCAGATACCGGGACAGGGGCTACAATGAGCAGTTCTTC. It specifies CASRYRDRGYNEQFF.

This clonotype was seen at least ten times. The gene calls are TRBV7-2 and TRBJ2-6; 11 bases fit TRBD2. The CDR3 sequence is 18 residues long. The junction had 3 bases not matched to a gene; V was cut back by 2 bases and J by 0 bases. Germline V gives CDR1 SGHTA, CDR2 FQGNSA. The CDR3 sequence: CASSLRLAGNSGANVLTF. The CDR3 bases are TGTGCCAGCAGCTTAAGACTAGCGGGAAACTCTGGGGCCAACGTCCTGACTTTC.

This clonotype was found many times. The rearrangement joins TRBV2 to TRBJ1-5; TRBD1 matches 10 bases. CDR1 is SNHLY, CDR2 FYNNEI, per germline. The CDR3 length is 13 residues. The J segment lost 6 bases and the V segment lost 6 bases, leaving 2 bases of the junction unmatched. This CDR3 reads CASRGQGTQPQHF. The DNA for the CDR3 is TGTGCCAGCAGGGGACAGGGGACTCAGCCCCAGCATTTT.

The sample holds one count of this clonotype. The chain is built from TRBV5-6 and TRBJ2-7; D gene unclear. This CDR3 is 13 amino acids long. Per the germline V gene, CDR1 is SGHDT and CDR2 is YYEEEE. V lost 1 base to trimming and J lost 3 bases, with 8 bases between them. The CDR3 DNA is TGTGCCAGCAGCTTGAAGCAGGACTACGAGCAGTACTTC. Its translation is CASSLKQDYEQYF.

This clonotype has a handful of counts. J is TRBJ2-7 and V is TRBV6-2 or TRBV6-3; 9 nucleotides align to TRBD2. The CDR3 totals 16 residues. Germline CDR1 is MNHEY and CDR2 is SVGEGT. Trimming took 6 bases from V and 2 from J; bases not matched to a gene: 11. CDR3 amino acids: CASSESALAGPYEQYF. The CDR3 nucleotides read TGTGCCAGCAGCGAATCCGCTCTAGCGGGACCCTACGAGCAGTACTTC.

This clonotype was seen repeatedly, ten times or more. This chain links TRBV12-3 or TRBV12-4 with TRBJ2-5; a possible D gene is TRBD1 (7 bases). The CDR3 has 13 residues. Trimming took off 7 bases at V and 1 base at J, with 10 bases between the two ends. The CDR3 coding sequence is TGTGCCAGCACCCAGGGGGGCCAAGAGACCCAGTACTTC. Residues: CASTQGGQETQYF.

This clonotype was observed many times. The V call is TRBV7-9, the J call TRBJ1-2; 7 nucleotides line up with TRBD1. The CDR3 runs 12 residues. Trimming at V came to 6 bases and at J to 12 bases, leaving 10 bases not matched to a gene. The germline V gene has CDR1 SEHNR and CDR2 FQNEAQ (reference sequence). In DNA, the CDR3 is TGTGCCAGCAGTTGGGACAGAGGGCAAGACACCTTC. It translates to CASSWDRGQDTF.

This clonotype was found many times. The chain links TRBV20-1 to TRBJ2-5; D call uncertain. Germline V CDR1 and CDR2: DFQATT, SNEGSKA (reference sequence). This CDR3 is 14 amino acids long. V was shortened by 0 bases and J by 7 bases, with 15 bases between the two germline ends. CDR3 sequence reads: CSARESAGSVTQYF. DNA of the CDR3: TGCAGTGCTAGAGAAAGCGCAGGTTCTGTGACCCAGTACTTC.

This clonotype has ten or more counts. The genes are TRBV28 and TRBJ1-2, with D possibly being TRBD1 (5 bases). Germline V gene lookup returns CDR1 MDHEN and CDR2 SYDVKM. V shed 6 bases and J shed 4 bases, with 12 bases lying between them. The CDR3 has 13 residues. CDR3 sequence: CASRGDASYGYTF. The CDR3 coding sequence is TGTGCCAGCAGAGGGGATGCTAGCTATGGCTACACCTTC.

This clonotype appeared many times. This chain uses TRBV7-3 with TRBJ2-2, with D possibly being TRBD1 (5 bases). Germline CDR1 is SGHTA and CDR2 is FQGTGA. Trimming cost V 5 bases and J 1 base, with 14 bases left between them. CDR3 length: 16 amino acids. The CDR3 coding sequence is TGTGCCAGCAGCACCCTCGACAGCCTGAACACCGGGGAGCTGTTTTTT. As protein: CASSTLDSLNTGELFF. Complete variable domain (other parts from reference TRBV7-3 and TRBJ2-2): GAGVSQTPSNKVTEKGKYVELRCDPISGHTALYWYRQSLGQGPEFLIYFQGTGAADDSGLPNDRFFAVRPEGSVSTLKIQRTERGDSAVYLCASSTLDSLNTGELFFGEGSRLTVL.

Many counts were recorded for this clonotype. The genes are TRBV3-1 and TRBJ2-3, with 9 nucleotides matching TRBD2. CDR1 and CDR2 (germline): LGHDT, YNNKEL (reference sequence). The CDR3 runs 17 residues. Trimming at V came to 0 bases and at J to 4 bases, leaving 8 bases not matched to a gene. The CDR3 DNA reads as TGTGCCAGCAGCCAAGATCTAAGCGGGAGGCTCCCAGATACGCAGTATTTT. Protein: CASSQDLSGRLPDTQYF.

With respect to this clonotype: This may be a read error, as it is one base from a much larger clone. The V and J genes are TRBV3-1 and TRBJ2-3, with TRBD2 identical over 8 bases. This CDR3 region has 15 residues. Losses at the gene ends were 4 bases for V and 3 bases for J; bases not matched to a gene: 6. Germline assignment: CDR1 LGHDT and CDR2 YNNKEL (reference sequence). The CDR3 loop is CASSPGTRTTDTQYF. Written as DNA, the CDR3 is TGTGCCAGCAGCCCCGGGACTAGAACGACAGATACGCAGTATTTT.

This clonotype was seen ten or more times. The J gene is TRBJ1-4, the V gene TRBV12-3 or TRBV12-4, with 10 bases fitting TRBD1. V lost 6 bases and J lost 6; bases outside the gene matches: 4. The CDR3 loop spans 14 amino acids. The CDR3 spells CASRLTGGDEKLFF. As DNA, the CDR3 is TGTGCCAGCAGACTGACAGGGGGCGATGAAAAACTGTTTTTT.

The V gene is TRBV7-9, the J gene TRBJ2-3, with 14 bases matching TRBD2. J was trimmed by 4 bases and V by 5 bases; bases with no gene match: 11. Germline CDR1 SEHNR, CDR2 FQNEAQ (reference sequence). The CDR3 contains 18 residues. As DNA, the CDR3 is TGTGCCAGCAGCCTGGGGGGACTAGCGGGAGTAAGCGCAGATACGCAGTATTTT. Protein: CASSLGGLAGVSADTQYF. The full variable domain, its missing parts supplied by reference TRBV7-9 and TRBJ2-3, is DTGVSQNPRHKITKRGQNVTFRCDPISEHNRLYWYRQTLGQGPEFLTYFQNEAQLEKSRLLSDRFSAERPKGSFSTLEIQRTEQGDSAMYLCASSLGGLAGVSADTQYFGPGTRLTVL.

There are a few counts of this clonotype. This chain uses TRBV6-5 with TRBJ1-3; D call uncertain. CDR1 and CDR2 from the germline V gene are MNHEY and SVGAGI. This CDR3 contains 14 residues. Trimming took off 4 bases at V and 0 bases at J, with 7 bases between the two ends. In DNA form, the CDR3 reads TGTGCCAGCAGTTCAACGGCCTCTGGAAACACCATATATTTT. It codes for CASSSTASGNTIYF.

This chain joins TRBV19 and TRBJ1-2; tentative D call: TRBD1 (6 bases). Trimming shortened V by 4 bases and J by 6 bases, and 21 bases separated the two germline ends. Germline lookup yields CDR1 LNHDA and CDR2 SQIVND (reference sequence). This CDR3 region has 16 residues. The CDR3 sequence is CASSSWGAARSDGYTF. The CDR3 bases are TGTGCCAGTAGTAGTTGGGGGGCCGCCAGAAGCGATGGCTACACCTTC.

The chain combines TRBV5-4 with TRBJ2-1; TRBD2 is a possible D gene (5 bases). CDR1 is SGHNT, CDR2 YYREEE, per germline (reference sequence). The V and J ends lost 1 base and 6 bases respectively, with 14 bases between them. CDR3 length equals 15 residues. The CDR3 DNA is TGTGCCAGCAGCTTGTCCCGGGAACCGGGCAATGAGCAGTTCTTC. Residues: CASSLSREPGNEQFF.

This chain connects TRBV19 to TRBJ2-1; no firm D call. The CDR3 spans 13 residues. Trimming left V 5 bases short and J 6 bases short, with 11 bases between. Germline V gene sequence: CDR1 LNHDA, CDR2 SQIVND (reference sequence). Written as DNA, the CDR3 is TGTGCCAGTAGTCCCCGTTTCTTCAATGAGCAGTTCTTC. This encodes CASSPRFFNEQFF.

This clonotype was picked up many times. At one of its ends the junction is not consistent with the germline gene, which may arise from a read error. CDR3 protein: CASSLGGTGATEAFF. CDR3 nucleotides: TGCGCCAGCAGTTTGGGAGGGACAGGGGCCACTGAAGCTTTCTTT. The genes are TRBV5-1 and TRBJ1-1; 10 positions agree with TRBD1. Germline V gives CDR1 SGHRS, CDR2 YFSETQ. The length of the CDR3 is 15 residues.

This clonotype has more than one count but fewer than ten. The rearrangement links TRBV13 to TRBJ1-1, with 10 bases lining up with TRBD1. The CDR3 consists of 15 residues. CDR1 is PRHDT and CDR2 is FYEKMQ in the germline V gene (reference sequence). V gave up 6 bases and J gave up 4 bases; unmatched junction bases: 8. The CDR3 DNA follows: TGTGCCAGCAGGAAAACTCGGACAGGGGGCACTGAAGCTTTCTTT. Residues: CASRKTRTGGTEAFF.

About this clonotype itself: A much larger clone lies one base from this, so it may be a read error. This chain uses TRBV30 with TRBJ1-1; tentatively, D is TRBD1 (6 bases). CDR1 and CDR2 (germline): GTSNPN, SVGIG (reference sequence). The CDR3 is 12 amino acids. CDR3 sequence: CAGSEQGPEAFF. CDR3 nucleotide sequence: TGTGCCGGGAGTGAACAGGGTCCTGAAGCTTTCTTT.

In this sample, this clonotype turned up a few times. The V and J genes are TRBV9 and TRBJ2-2; possible D gene TRBD2, 5 bases. The CDR3 contains 15 residues. Germline CDR1 and CDR2: SGDLS and YYNGEE. The ends were cut back, 3 bases at V and 6 bases at J, with 15 bases in the middle. DNA for the CDR3: TGTGCCAGCAGCGCGGGCGGGCCTGGGGCCGGGGAGCTGTTTTTT. Protein sequence: CASSAGGPGAGELFF.

In this sample, this clonotype turned up a few times. The rearrangement links TRBV7-9 to TRBJ1-1, with 8 bases lining up with TRBD1. CDR1 and CDR2 (germline): SEHNR, FQNEAQ (reference sequence). The CDR3 loop spans 15 amino acids. Trimming at V came to 5 bases and at J to 0 bases, leaving 5 bases not matched to a gene. The CDR3 region has the DNA TGTGCCAGCAGCCGAATGACAGGGGTGAACACTGAAGCTTTCTTT. Translating it yields CASSRMTGVNTEAFF.

The sample holds many counts of this clonotype. This chain joins TRBV30 and TRBJ1-1, with D possibly matching TRBD1 (5 bases). Germline assignment: CDR1 GTSNPN and CDR2 SVGIG (reference sequence). V was cut by 4 bases and J by 1 base, with 16 bases left in between. The CDR3 extends over 15 amino acids. CDR3 sequence reads: CAWKSRGVGNTEAFF. Written as DNA, the CDR3 is TGTGCCTGGAAGAGCCGAGGGGTGGGGAACACTGAAGCTTTCTTT.

The table lists this clonotype with many counts. The chain couples TRBV18 to TRBJ2-3; no definite D call. Germline CDR1 KGHSH, CDR2 LQKENI. This CDR3 comprises 13 residues. V was pared by 1 base and J by 2 bases, with 4 bases between. Here the CDR3 DNA reads TGTGCCAGCTCACCACGCACCACAGATACGCAGTATTTT. Its protein is CASSPRTTDTQYF.

This clonotype was seen repeatedly, ten times or more. The rearrangement links TRBV20-1 to TRBJ1-1; TRBD1 is a possible D gene (5 bases). Trimming took off 2 bases at V and 0 bases at J, with 10 bases between the two ends. The CDR3 is 14 amino acids. Germline V gene lookup returns CDR1 DFQATT and CDR2 SNEGSKA (reference sequence). The CDR3 DNA reads TGCAGTGCTAGAATTGGACATATGAACACTGAAGCTTTCTTT. Translated, it gives CSARIGHMNTEAFF.

The rearrangement links TRBV19 to TRBJ2-1; 8 nucleotides align to TRBD2. The CDR3 totals 17 residues. J lost 5 bases, V lost 0 bases, and 9 bases had no gene match. CDR1 is LNHDA and CDR2 is SQIVND in the germline V gene (reference sequence). Here the CDR3 reads CASSIDRGGLANNEQFF. The CDR3 coding sequence is TGTGCCAGTAGTATAGATCGGGGGGGTCTAGCTAACAATGAGCAGTTCTTC.

This clonotype was counted many times. The chain joins TRBV3-1 to TRBJ2-5; TRBD1 matches at 9 bases. The germline V gene has CDR1 LGHDT and CDR2 YNNKEL (reference sequence). The junction had 7 bases not matched to a gene; V was cut back by 1 base and J by 7 bases. This CDR3 is built from 15 residues. The CDR3 DNA reads as TGTGCCAGCAGCCAAGCCCCGGGACAGGGTGCGACCCAGTACTTC. Its translation is CASSQAPGQGATQYF.